The source of this T cell receptor beta chain is a study of beta chain features in type 1 diabetes. Study-wide points: Reduced insertions and increased deletions marked VDJ junctions in type 1 diabetes patients. Type 1 diabetes patients showed a moderate but significant shortening of TCRB CDR3s in all four CD4+ subsets.

Each donor gave one heparinised blood draw averaging about 120 mL. CD45RO/CCR7/CD25/CD127/CD95/CD27 separated CD4+ naive, central memory, regulatory and stem cell-like memory cells by sorting. The ends were cut back, 0 bases at V and 6 bases at J, with 9 bases in the middle. The CDR3 contains 12 residues. Germline V gene sequence: CDR1 GTSNPN, CDR2 SVGIG (reference sequence). What was sequenced were expressed TCRB transcripts, since all of the isolated RNA had been reverse transcribed. Samples of naive, central memory and regulatory T cells yielded a mean of about 3.57 million reads. The data were produced by immunoSEQ multiplex PCR, yet TCRdb's version contains in-frame clones alone and is incomplete. The sample records 150,000 to 200,000 clones, almost 65% being singletons. Of note for this clone: Its antigen is not known.

The material sequenced was naive CD4+ T cells from blood. The chain couples TRBV30 to TRBJ2-7; D unresolved. This clonotype originated in a man aged 25 to 45 with type 1 diabetes. The CDR3 is CAWSVVPPEQYF. The CDR3 nucleotides are TGTGCCTGGAGTGTCGTCCCCCCCGAGCAGTACTTC. The full variable domain, with the rest looked up from reference TRBV30 and TRBJ2-7, is SQTIHQWPATLVQPVGSPLSLECTVEGTSNPNLYWYRQAAGRGLQLLFYSVGIGQISSEVPQNLSASRPQDRQFILSSKKLLLSDSGFYLCAWSVVPPEQYFGPGTRLTVT.